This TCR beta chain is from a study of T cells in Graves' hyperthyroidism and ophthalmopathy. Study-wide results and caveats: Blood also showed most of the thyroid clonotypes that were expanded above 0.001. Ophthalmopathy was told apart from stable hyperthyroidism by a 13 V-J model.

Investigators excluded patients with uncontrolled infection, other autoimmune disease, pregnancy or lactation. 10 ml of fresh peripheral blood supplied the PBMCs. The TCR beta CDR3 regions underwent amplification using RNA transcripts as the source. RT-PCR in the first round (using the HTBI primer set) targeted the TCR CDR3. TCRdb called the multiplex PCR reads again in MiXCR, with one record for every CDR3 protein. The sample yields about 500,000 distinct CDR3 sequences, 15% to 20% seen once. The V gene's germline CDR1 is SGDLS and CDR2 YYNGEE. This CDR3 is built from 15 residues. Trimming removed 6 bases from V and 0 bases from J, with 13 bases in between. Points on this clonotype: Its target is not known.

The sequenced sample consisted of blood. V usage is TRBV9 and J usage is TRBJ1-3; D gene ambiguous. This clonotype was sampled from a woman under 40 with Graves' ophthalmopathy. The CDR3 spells CASTPEPLSGNTIYF. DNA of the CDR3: TGTGCCAGCACCCCTGAGCCCCTCTCTGGAAACACCATATATTTT.